This record covers a single T cell receptor (beta chain). This sample stems from a study of OX40 agonist ivuxolimab in advanced cancers. As for the study in general: Patient treatment consisted of intravenous ivuxolimab administration every 2 weeks at 0.01 to 10 mg/kg. Participants could have had prior anti-PD-1, anti-PD-L1 or anti-CTLA-4 therapy, and approximately 37% had some. Dose-escalation cases comprised hepatocellular carcinoma, melanoma, renal cell or head and neck cancer.

Cycle 7 day 1, cycle 4 day 1, and baseline were the timepoints at which blood was sampled. The germline V gene encodes CDR1 MGHRA and CDR2 YSYEKL. V trimming: 1 base; J trimming: 1 base; junction bases outside the gene matches: 3. There are 15 residues in the CDR3. Clones were sequenced by immunoSEQ multiplex PCR, and TCRdb holds only the in-frame ones, with some missing. The table has approximately 70,000 clones, around nine tenths seen once; the top ten hold 5% to 6.5%. This sample comprised CD4+ or CD8+ T cells sorted from blood, obtained in a trial of the OX40 agonist ivuxolimab. The clonotype originates from an adult with an advanced solid tumor such as melanoma, head and neck, liver or kidney cancer. V is TRBV4-1 and J is TRBJ2-7; 8 bases map to TRBD1. The CDR3 DNA is TGCGCCAGCAGCCAAGTCCGACAGGGGTCCTACGAGCAGTACTTC. Residues: CASSQVRQGSYEQYF.